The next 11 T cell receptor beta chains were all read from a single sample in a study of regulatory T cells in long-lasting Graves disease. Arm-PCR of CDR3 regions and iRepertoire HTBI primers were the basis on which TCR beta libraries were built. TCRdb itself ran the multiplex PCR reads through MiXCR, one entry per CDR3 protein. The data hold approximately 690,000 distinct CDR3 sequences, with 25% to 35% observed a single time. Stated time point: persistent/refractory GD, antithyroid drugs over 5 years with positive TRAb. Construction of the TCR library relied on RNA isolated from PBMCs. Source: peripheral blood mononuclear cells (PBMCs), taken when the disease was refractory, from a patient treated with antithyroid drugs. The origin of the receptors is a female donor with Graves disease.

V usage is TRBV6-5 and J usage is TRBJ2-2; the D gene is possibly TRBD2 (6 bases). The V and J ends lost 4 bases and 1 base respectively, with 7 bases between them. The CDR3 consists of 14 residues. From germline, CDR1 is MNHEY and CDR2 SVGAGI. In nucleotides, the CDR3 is TGTGCCAGCAGTTGGCGGGGGAACACCGGGGAGCTGTTTTTT. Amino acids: CASSWRGNTGELFF.

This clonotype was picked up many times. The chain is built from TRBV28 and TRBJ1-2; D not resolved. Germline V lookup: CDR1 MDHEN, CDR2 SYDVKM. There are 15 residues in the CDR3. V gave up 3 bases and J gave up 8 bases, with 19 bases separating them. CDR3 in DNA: TGTGCCAGCAGTTTTCAGGTGCGGGGTTATGGAGGCTACACCTTC. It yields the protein CASSFQVRGYGGYTF.

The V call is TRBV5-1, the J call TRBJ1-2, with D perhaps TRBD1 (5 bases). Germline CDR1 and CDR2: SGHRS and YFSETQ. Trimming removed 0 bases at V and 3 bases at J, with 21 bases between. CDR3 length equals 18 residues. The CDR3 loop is CASSLEAGKGRKDYGYTF. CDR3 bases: TGCGCCAGCAGCTTGGAGGCAGGGAAGGGTCGGAAAGACTATGGCTACACCTTC.

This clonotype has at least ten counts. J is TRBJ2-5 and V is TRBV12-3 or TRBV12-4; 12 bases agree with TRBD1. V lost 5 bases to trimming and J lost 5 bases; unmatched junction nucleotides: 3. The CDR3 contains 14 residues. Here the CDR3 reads CASSGTGGWETQYF. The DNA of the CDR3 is TGTGCCAGCAGTGGGACAGGGGGCTGGGAGACCCAGTACTTC.

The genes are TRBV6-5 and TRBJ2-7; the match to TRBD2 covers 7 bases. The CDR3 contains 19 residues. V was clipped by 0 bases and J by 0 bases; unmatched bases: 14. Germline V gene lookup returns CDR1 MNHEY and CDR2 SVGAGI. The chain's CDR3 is CASSYSKASGGISSYEQYF. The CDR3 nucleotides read TGTGCCAGCAGTTACTCGAAAGCTAGCGGAGGGATAAGCTCCTACGAGCAGTACTTC.

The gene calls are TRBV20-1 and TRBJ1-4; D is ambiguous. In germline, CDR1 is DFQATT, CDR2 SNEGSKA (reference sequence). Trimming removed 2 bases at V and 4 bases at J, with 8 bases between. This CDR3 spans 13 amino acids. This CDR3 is CSARQAVNEKLFF. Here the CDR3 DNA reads TGCAGTGCTAGACAGGCAGTTAATGAAAAACTGTTTTTT.

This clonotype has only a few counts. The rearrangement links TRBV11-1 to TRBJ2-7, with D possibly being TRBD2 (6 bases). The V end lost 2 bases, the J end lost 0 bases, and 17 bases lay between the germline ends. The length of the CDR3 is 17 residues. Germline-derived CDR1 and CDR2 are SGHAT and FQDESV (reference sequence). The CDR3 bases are TGTGCCAGCAGCTTAACCAGCGGCGGGGCGAGCTCCTACGAGCAGTACTTC. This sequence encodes CASSLTSGGASSYEQYF.

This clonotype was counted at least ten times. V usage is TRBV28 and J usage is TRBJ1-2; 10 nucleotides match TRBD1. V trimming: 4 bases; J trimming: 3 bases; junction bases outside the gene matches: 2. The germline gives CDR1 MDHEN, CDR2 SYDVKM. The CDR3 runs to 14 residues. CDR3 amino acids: CASSWGQGHYGYTF. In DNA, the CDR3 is TGTGCCAGCAGTTGGGGACAGGGGCACTATGGCTACACCTTC.

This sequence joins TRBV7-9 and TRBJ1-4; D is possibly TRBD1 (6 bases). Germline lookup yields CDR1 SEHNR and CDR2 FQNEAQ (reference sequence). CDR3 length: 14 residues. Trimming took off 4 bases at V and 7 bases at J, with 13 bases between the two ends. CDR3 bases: TGTGCCAGCAGCTGGTGGGGGGCTCGTGAAAAACTGTTTTTT. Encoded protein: CASSWWGAREKLFF.

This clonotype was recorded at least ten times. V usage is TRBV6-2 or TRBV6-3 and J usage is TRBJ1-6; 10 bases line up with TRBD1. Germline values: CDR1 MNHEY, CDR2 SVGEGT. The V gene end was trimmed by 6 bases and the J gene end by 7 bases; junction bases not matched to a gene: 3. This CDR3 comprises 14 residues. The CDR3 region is CASRPGQGNSPLHF. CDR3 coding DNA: TGTGCCAGCAGACCGGGACAGGGGAATTCACCCCTCCACTTT.

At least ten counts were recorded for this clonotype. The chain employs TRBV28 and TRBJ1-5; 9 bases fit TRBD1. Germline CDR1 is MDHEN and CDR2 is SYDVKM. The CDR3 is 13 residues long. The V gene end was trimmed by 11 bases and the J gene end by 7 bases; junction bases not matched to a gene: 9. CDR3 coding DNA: TGTGCCGGAGCGGGACAGGGAGGCCAGCCCCAGCATTTT. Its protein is CAGAGQGGQPQHF.